Listed below are T cell receptor beta chains from one sample, sequenced in a study of T-cell reconstitution after alpha-beta-depleted transplantation in children. One entry per CDR3 protein results from TCRdb running MiXCR on the PCR reads. The sample carries about 180,000 distinct CDR3 sequences, approximately 12% recorded once. The sequencing here drew on PBMCs, taken before TCRalphabeta/CD19-depleted stem cell transplant. These receptor sequences come from a boy aged 2 to 10 with acute myeloid leukemia, due to receive a stem cell transplant. Both conserved end residues are part of each CDR3. Each record gives: D gene, J gene, clone size, V gene, CDR3 DNA, CDR3 protein. D genes are given only for firm matches. The listing skips clone size in some rows; elsewhere it reads once, few, many or a size class.

d_gene: .; j_gene: TRBJ1-1; abundance: .; v_gene: TRBV25-1; CDR3nt: TGTGCCAGCAGTGACGCAGGGTCCGTCGCTGAAGCTTTCTTT; CDR3aa: CASSDAGSVAEAFF
d_gene: .; j_gene: TRBJ1-2; abundance: many; v_gene: TRBV20-1; CDR3nt: TGCAGTGCTAAAACACAGGGAATTGGCTACACCTTC; CDR3aa: CSAKTQGIGYTF
d_gene: TRBD2; j_gene: TRBJ2-3; abundance: many; v_gene: TRBV15; CDR3nt: TGTGCCACCAGCAGGACTAGCGGCACAGATACGCAGTATTTT; CDR3aa: CATSRTSGTDTQYF
d_gene: .; j_gene: TRBJ2-1; abundance: many; v_gene: TRBV20-1; CDR3nt: TGCAGTGCTGAGGGGGGACAAGTCAATGAGCAGTTCTTC; CDR3aa: CSAEGGQVNEQFF
d_gene: TRBD1; j_gene: TRBJ2-1; abundance: many; v_gene: TRBV12-3/TRBV12-4; CDR3nt: TGTGCCAGCAGTCGTCAGGGGGCGAGCAATGAGCAGTTCTTC; CDR3aa: CASSRQGASNEQFF
d_gene: TRBD2; j_gene: TRBJ2-4; abundance: many; v_gene: TRBV6-5; CDR3nt: TGTGCCAGCAGTTACCGAGCGGGACTAGCGGGGGGGCGGGCCAAAAACATTCAGTACTTC; CDR3aa: CASSYRAGLAGGRAKNIQYF
d_gene: .; j_gene: TRBJ2-1; abundance: many; v_gene: TRBV6-1; CDR3nt: TGTGCCAGCACCCGACAGGGAGGGTCCTACAATGAGCAGTTCTTC; CDR3aa: CASTRQGGSYNEQFF
d_gene: TRBD1; j_gene: TRBJ2-3; abundance: many; v_gene: TRBV6-2/TRBV6-3; CDR3nt: TGTGCCAGCAGTTCCCGGACAGGGGCCAGGAGAGATACGCAGTATTTT; CDR3aa: CASSSRTGARRDTQYF
d_gene: TRBD1; j_gene: TRBJ1-1; abundance: many; v_gene: TRBV7-2; CDR3nt: TGTGCCAGCAGCTCCCAGGGGGGGGGGGCATGGACTGAAGCTTTCTTT; CDR3aa: CASSSQGGGAWTEAFF
d_gene: .; j_gene: TRBJ1-2; abundance: many; v_gene: TRBV15; CDR3nt: TGTGCCACCAGCAGAGATCAGATGGAGGTCGACTACACCTTC; CDR3aa: CATSRDQMEVDYTF
d_gene: TRBD1; j_gene: TRBJ1-6; abundance: few; v_gene: TRBV6-5; CDR3nt: TGTGCCAGCAGTTACCAGGGGGCAGGCCTTAATTCACCCCTCCACTTT; CDR3aa: CASSYQGAGLNSPLHF
d_gene: .; j_gene: TRBJ2-1; abundance: few; v_gene: TRBV9; CDR3nt: TGTGCCAGCAGCGTAGACCGGGGAGAGAATGAGCAGTTCTTC; CDR3aa: CASSVDRGENEQFF
d_gene: .; j_gene: TRBJ2-4; abundance: .; v_gene: TRBV11-2; CDR3nt: TGTGCCAGCAGCTTGGCCTTGGGGAACATTCAGTACTTC; CDR3aa: CASSLALGNIQYF
d_gene: .; j_gene: TRBJ2-7; abundance: many; v_gene: TRBV12-3/TRBV12-4; CDR3nt: TGTGCCAGCAGCCCAACCTCCACGGCCCCCTACGAGCAGTACTTC; CDR3aa: CASSPTSTAPYEQYF
d_gene: .; j_gene: TRBJ2-1; abundance: .; v_gene: TRBV7-3; CDR3nt: TGTGCCAGCAGCTTACAGGCAGGGGGAGGAAATGAGCAGTTCTTC; CDR3aa: CASSLQAGGGNEQFF
d_gene: TRBD1; j_gene: TRBJ1-5; abundance: many; v_gene: TRBV12-3/TRBV12-4; CDR3nt: TGTGCCAGCAGTTTTTACAGGGGGCAAAGTCAGCCCCAGCATTTT; CDR3aa: CASSFYRGQSQPQHF
d_gene: TRBD1; j_gene: TRBJ1-1; abundance: many; v_gene: TRBV20-1; CDR3nt: TGCAGTGCAGCCGGGACAGGGGAAGTCGGCGCTTTCTTT; CDR3aa: CSAAGTGEVGAFF
d_gene: .; j_gene: TRBJ1-1; abundance: many; v_gene: TRBV7-2; CDR3nt: TGTGCCAGCAGATTTACAGGGCGGGGCACTGAAGCTTTCTTT; CDR3aa: CASRFTGRGTEAFF
d_gene: TRBD2; j_gene: TRBJ2-1; abundance: many; v_gene: TRBV5-1; CDR3nt: TGCGCCAGCAGCTTGGATCGACTAGCGGATCACAATGAGCAGTTCTTC; CDR3aa: CASSLDRLADHNEQFF
d_gene: .; j_gene: TRBJ1-3; abundance: many; v_gene: TRBV9; CDR3nt: TGTGCCAGCAGCGCCGCTCCGGGCCGCAAGGACACCATATATTTT; CDR3aa: CASSAAPGRKDTIYF
d_gene: .; j_gene: TRBJ1-1; abundance: many; v_gene: TRBV30; CDR3nt: TGTGCCTGGAGTCCGATCCTCCTGGACACTGAAGCTTTCTTT; CDR3aa: CAWSPILLDTEAFF
d_gene: .; j_gene: TRBJ2-7; abundance: many; v_gene: TRBV12-3/TRBV12-4; CDR3nt: TGTGCCAGCAGTCCAGCCGCCGAGCAGTACTTC; CDR3aa: CASSPAAEQYF
d_gene: TRBD2; j_gene: TRBJ2-5; abundance: many; v_gene: TRBV25-1; CDR3nt: TGTGCCAGCAGTCCCCTGGGGACTAGCGGGGGAATTGAGACCCAGTACTTC; CDR3aa: CASSPLGTSGGIETQYF
d_gene: TRBD1; j_gene: TRBJ2-3; abundance: .; v_gene: TRBV29-1; CDR3nt: TGCAGCGCCGGACAGGGTGGAGATACGCTGTATTTT; CDR3aa: CSAGQGGDTLYF
d_gene: TRBD1; j_gene: TRBJ1-5; abundance: many; v_gene: TRBV7-8; CDR3nt: TGTGCCAGCAGCTCCGCCAGGACAGGGTTGACGGTAAATCAGCCCCAGCATTTT; CDR3aa: CASSSARTGLTVNQPQHF
d_gene: .; j_gene: TRBJ1-5; abundance: .; v_gene: TRBV7-3; CDR3nt: TGTGCCAGCAGCTTCGAGCCCCAGCATTTT; CDR3aa: CASSFEPQHF
d_gene: .; j_gene: TRBJ2-1; abundance: many; v_gene: TRBV12-3/TRBV12-4; CDR3nt: TGTGCCAGCAGTCCGGACAGCAACAATGAGCAGTTCTTC; CDR3aa: CASSPDSNNEQFF
d_gene: .; j_gene: TRBJ1-2; abundance: many; v_gene: TRBV29-1; CDR3nt: TGCAGCGTTGAAGACATCGGCATAACCCTGCCCACCTTC; CDR3aa: CSVEDIGITLPTF
d_gene: .; j_gene: TRBJ1-2; abundance: many; v_gene: TRBV6-1; CDR3nt: TGTGCCAGCAGTGAACGGCTGGGCAGGACCGACTATGGCTACACCTTC; CDR3aa: CASSERLGRTDYGYTF
d_gene: .; j_gene: TRBJ2-7; abundance: many; v_gene: TRBV20-1; CDR3nt: TGCAGTGCTAGTAGGGGGGGGAATGGGGAGCAGTACTTC; CDR3aa: CSASRGGNGEQYF
d_gene: TRBD2; j_gene: TRBJ2-3; abundance: many; v_gene: TRBV5-4; CDR3nt: TGTGCCAGCAGTTTCGGACTAGCGGATATCTTTACGCAGTATTTT; CDR3aa: CASSFGLADIFTQYF
d_gene: .; j_gene: TRBJ2-5; abundance: many; v_gene: TRBV28; CDR3nt: TGTGCCAGCACCACGGGGGCGAAGGGGACCCAGTACTTC; CDR3aa: CASTTGAKGTQYF
d_gene: .; j_gene: TRBJ1-1; abundance: many; v_gene: TRBV7-9; CDR3nt: TGTGCCAGCAGCTTAGCAAGGGGAGGAACTTTCTTT; CDR3aa: CASSLARGGTFF
d_gene: TRBD1; j_gene: TRBJ2-1; abundance: many; v_gene: TRBV7-6; CDR3nt: TGTGCCAGCAGCTTAGAGGGACAGAATGACCAGTTCTTC; CDR3aa: CASSLEGQNDQFF
d_gene: TRBD2; j_gene: TRBJ2-1; abundance: .; v_gene: TRBV30; CDR3nt: TGTGCCGGGGGACCTGAACTAGCGCCCTTAACGGGTGAGCAGTTCTTC; CDR3aa: CAGGPELAPLTGEQFF
d_gene: TRBD1; j_gene: TRBJ1-6; abundance: many; v_gene: TRBV5-1; CDR3nt: TGCGCCAGCAGCTTGTTCGACAGGGGGAACTCACCCCTCCACTTT; CDR3aa: CASSLFDRGNSPLHF
d_gene: TRBD1; j_gene: TRBJ2-7; abundance: many; v_gene: TRBV20-1; CDR3nt: TGCAGTGCTAGACGACAGGGGGTGGGGTACGAGCAGTACTTC; CDR3aa: CSARRQGVGYEQYF
d_gene: TRBD2; j_gene: TRBJ2-1; abundance: many; v_gene: TRBV3-1; CDR3nt: TGTGCCAGCAGCCAAGAAGCACTAGCGGGACTACAGAGCTCCTACAATGAGCAGTTCTTC; CDR3aa: CASSQEALAGLQSSYNEQFF
d_gene: .; j_gene: TRBJ2-7; abundance: few; v_gene: TRBV20-1; CDR3nt: TGCAGTGCTAGAGGTCGGGACAGAAGGGAGGTTGGGTCCTACGAGCAGTACTTC; CDR3aa: CSARGRDRREVGSYEQYF
d_gene: .; j_gene: TRBJ2-2; abundance: many; v_gene: TRBV12-3/TRBV12-4; CDR3nt: TGTGCCAGCAGTCGCAACCTGGAACCTAGTGCTACCGGGGAGCTGTTTTTT; CDR3aa: CASSRNLEPSATGELFF
d_gene: .; j_gene: TRBJ2-5; abundance: many; v_gene: TRBV12-3/TRBV12-4; CDR3nt: TGTGCCAGCAGCCATTCCGGGGGGACCCAGTACTTC; CDR3aa: CASSHSGGTQYF
d_gene: .; j_gene: TRBJ2-6; abundance: many; v_gene: TRBV7-6; CDR3nt: TGTGCCAGCAGCCCCAGACACAATCGCTCTGGGGCCAACGTCCTGACTTTC; CDR3aa: CASSPRHNRSGANVLTF
d_gene: TRBD1; j_gene: TRBJ1-5; abundance: many; v_gene: TRBV7-2; CDR3nt: TGTGCCAGCAACCTCTTTGGGACAGGGGGCTTTAGCAATCAGCCCCAGCATTTT; CDR3aa: CASNLFGTGGFSNQPQHF
d_gene: TRBD1; j_gene: TRBJ1-4; abundance: many; v_gene: TRBV12-3/TRBV12-4; CDR3nt: TGTGCCAGCAGTTTATCAGGGGGAGTGGAAAAACTGTTTTTT; CDR3aa: CASSLSGGVEKLFF
d_gene: .; j_gene: TRBJ1-6; abundance: medium-sized; v_gene: TRBV6-6; CDR3nt: TGTGCCAGCAGTCCTCCTGCGCAGAATTCACCCCTCCACTTT; CDR3aa: CASSPPAQNSPLHF
d_gene: TRBD2; j_gene: TRBJ2-7; abundance: .; v_gene: TRBV7-8; CDR3nt: TGTGCCAGCAGCATTAGCGGGAGAGGGATCGAGCAGTACTTC; CDR3aa: CASSISGRGIEQYF
d_gene: .; j_gene: TRBJ2-2; abundance: many; v_gene: TRBV20-1; CDR3nt: TGCAGTGCTAGCGCTGCCATAGGGTCTGACACCGGGGAGCTGTTTTTT; CDR3aa: CSASAAIGSDTGELFF
d_gene: .; j_gene: TRBJ1-6; abundance: many; v_gene: TRBV28; CDR3nt: TGTGCCAGCAGTTTTGTTCGGGGCCCCATCCCTCGTAATTCACCCCTCCACTTT; CDR3aa: CASSFVRGPIPRNSPLHF
d_gene: TRBD2; j_gene: TRBJ2-1; abundance: many; v_gene: TRBV4-2; CDR3nt: TGTGCCAGCAGCCAAGATAACGGGGGGGCCAATGAGCAGTTCTTC; CDR3aa: CASSQDNGGANEQFF
d_gene: .; j_gene: TRBJ1-6; abundance: many; v_gene: TRBV20-1; CDR3nt: TGCAGTGCTACTAAGGACACCTCTGGCAATTCACCCCTCCACTTT; CDR3aa: CSATKDTSGNSPLHF
d_gene: TRBD2; j_gene: TRBJ2-7; abundance: many; v_gene: TRBV20-1; CDR3nt: TGCAGTGCTAGACCTAGACTAGCGGGCAGCTCCTACGAGCAGTACTTC; CDR3aa: CSARPRLAGSSYEQYF
d_gene: .; j_gene: TRBJ2-1; abundance: many; v_gene: TRBV20-1; CDR3nt: TGCAGTGCTAGAGGGCCAGCGAATGAGCAGTTCTTC; CDR3aa: CSARGPANEQFF
d_gene: .; j_gene: TRBJ1-5; abundance: many; v_gene: TRBV12-3/TRBV12-4; CDR3nt: TGTGCCAGCAGTTCGAAAAGGGGAAATCAGCCCCAGCATTTT; CDR3aa: CASSSKRGNQPQHF